This T cell receptor (beta chain) comes out of a study of blood T cell repertoires in COVID-19. Overall study: Both acute and convalescent COVID-19 samples were obtained from the United States, Italy and Spain. T cells, B-cell-depleted T cells, or PBMCs provided the cDNA or gDNA that served as material.

This table comes from immunoSEQ multiplex PCR, and its TCRdb copy is limited to in-frame clones, with some not included. The profile shows about 260,000 clones, around 93% of them singletons. Across fewer than 25 US areas, participants ranged in age from roughly 18 to 95 years. This clone came up once. CDR3 size: 13 residues. J was trimmed by 2 bases and V by 8 bases; bases with no gene match: 3. The germline V gene encodes CDR1 SGHNT and CDR2 YENEEA. V usage is TRBV11-3 and J usage is TRBJ2-3, with TRBD1 matching over 8 bases. Sequenced: PBMCs or T cells enriched from blood (not recorded which). The receptor was isolated from a man aged 35 to 55 who had been exposed to COVID-19. The CDR3 sequence: CASGTGYTDTQYF. Here the CDR3 DNA reads TGTGCCAGCGGGACAGGCTACACAGATACGCAGTATTTT.